A selection of T cell receptor beta chains follows, all from one sample in a study of neoadjuvant anti-PD-1 for oral cavity cancer. Libraries were prepared by immunoSEQ multiplex PCR; TCRdb keeps only in-frame clonotypes and omits some of them. The sample consists of around 17,000 clones, about 64% of them appearing once. Sequencing was performed on PBMCs, taken before nivolumab (anti-PD-1) treatment. The receptors here all came from a person aged 35-79 years with oral cavity squamous cell carcinoma. Both conserved end residues are part of each CDR3. D genes are given only for firm matches. Clone size is stated in some rows and not others, as once, few, many or a class when expanded.

>.|TRBJ1-1|TRBV6-6|.
TGTGCCAGCAGGCCTGCTGGGGCTGAAGCTTTCTTT
CASRPAGAEAFF
>.|TRBJ2-1|TRBV4-1|.
TGCGCCAGCAGCCAAGGAACATGGAGGGGCTCCTACAATGAGCAGTTCTTC
CASSQGTWRGSYNEQFF
>.|TRBJ2-5|TRBV20-1|TRBD1
TGCAGTGCTGTCCGACAGGGGACTCAGTACTTC
CSAVRQGTQYF
>few|TRBJ2-4|TRBV6-4|.
TGTGCCAGCAGTGACAACAGGACACACGACTCAGGGGACATAGCCAAAAACATTCAGTACTTC
CASSDNRTHDSGDIAKNIQYF
>.|TRBJ1-1|TRBV30|.
TGTGCCTGGAGTGTACAGGAGGGGGGCACTGAAGCTTTCTTT
CAWSVQEGGTEAFF
>once|TRBJ2-1|TRBV6-6|.
TGTGCCAGCAAGGGAACAGGATCCTACAATGAGCAGTTCTTC
CASKGTGSYNEQFF
>.|TRBJ2-2|TRBV15|TRBD2
TGTGCCACCAGCAGATGGGGGACTAGCGGGGGTAACACCGGGGAGCTGTTTTTT
CATSRWGTSGGNTGELFF
>.|TRBJ1-4|TRBV6-5|.
TGTGCCAGCAGTTACTCTTCAGGTCTTACTAATGAAAAACTGTTTTTT
CASSYSSGLTNEKLFF
>.|TRBJ2-3|TRBV6-5|.
TGTGCCAGCAGAGGGACCACAGATACGCAGTATTTT
CASRGTTDTQYF
>.|TRBJ2-7|TRBV4-1|TRBD2
TGCGCCAGCAGCCAAGAGGTGGCTAGCGGAATCTACGAGCAGTACTTC
CASSQEVASGIYEQYF
>few|TRBJ2-3|TRBV21-1|.
TGTGCCAGCAGCGGGCAGGGTAGGGGAGATACGCAGTATTTT
CASSGQGRGDTQYF
>few|TRBJ2-1|TRBV7-2|.
TGTGCCAGCAGCTTGGTTAGCGGATACAATGAGCAGTTCTTC
CASSLVSGYNEQFF
>.|TRBJ1-2|TRBV5-1|TRBD1
TGCGCCAGCAGCGGTGGCGGGACAGCTTCTAACTATGGCTACACCTTC
CASSGGGTASNYGYTF
>.|TRBJ2-1|TRBV19|.
TGTGCCAGTAGTATTCCCCAAACCCTAGCACGGGAGCAGTTCTTC
CASSIPQTLAREQFF
>few|TRBJ2-7|TRBV7-9|TRBD1
TGTGCCAGCAGCTTAGGAGGGACAGGCTACGAGCAGTACTTC
CASSLGGTGYEQYF
>.|TRBJ2-2|TRBV2|.
TGTGCCAGCAAGACAACCACTAACACCGGGGAGCTGTTTTTT
CASKTTTNTGELFF
>.|TRBJ2-7|TRBV6-5|.
TGTGCCAGCAGCCCCCAAGCGGACTCCTACGAGCAGTACTTC
CASSPQADSYEQYF
>.|TRBJ2-1|TRBV9|TRBD1
TGTGCCAGCAGCGTAGCTCCCCAGGGGGCGGACAATGAGCAGTTCTTC
CASSVAPQGADNEQFF
>.|TRBJ1-1|TRBV6-5|.
TGTGCCAGCAGTTACCGGACAGCGCAGAACACTGAAGCTTTCTTT
CASSYRTAQNTEAFF
>once|TRBJ2-7|TRBV10-3|.
TGTGCCATCAGTGACGCCTACGAGCAGTACTTC
CAISDAYEQYF
>.|TRBJ2-4|TRBV30|.
TGTGCCTGGAGTCCACATTCGGGGGCAAACATTCAGTACTTC
CAWSPHSGANIQYF
>.|TRBJ2-1|TRBV7-6|.
TGTGCCAGCAGCCTACAGAGAAATGAGCAGTTCTTC
CASSLQRNEQFF
>few|TRBJ1-1|TRBV30|.
TGTGCCTGGAGTGATTCCACTGAAGCTTTCTTT
CAWSDSTEAFF
>.|TRBJ2-5|TRBV6-5|.
TGTGCCAGCAGTTACCAGGGCTTAACTCAAGAGACCCAGTACTTC
CASSYQGLTQETQYF
>.|TRBJ2-7|TRBV9|TRBD1
TGTGCCAGCAGCGTAGGTGGGGGACAGGGTATTACCGAGCAGTACTTC
CASSVGGGQGITEQYF
>few|TRBJ2-7|TRBV25-1|.
TGTGCCAGCAGGGACAGCGGCTCCTACGAGCAGTACTTC
CASRDSGSYEQYF
>once|TRBJ1-1|TRBV30|TRBD1
TGTGCCTGGAGTCGCGGGACAGGGACCTTGAACACTGAAGCTTTCTTT
CAWSRGTGTLNTEAFF
>.|TRBJ2-2|TRBV5-1|.
TGCGCCAGCAGCTTTTATTCCCTAGACGGCGGGGAGCTGTTTTTT
CASSFYSLDGGELFF
>.|TRBJ2-7|TRBV7-2|.
TGTGCCAGCAGCCCATTATACGAGCAGTACTTC
CASSPLYEQYF
>.|TRBJ1-1|TRBV7-6|TRBD1
TGTGCCAGCAGCTCGGGACAGTTGACTGAAGCTTTCTTT
CASSSGQLTEAFF
>.|TRBJ2-5|TRBV14|.
TGTGCCAGCAGCAAGACCGGAGAGACCCAGTACTTC
CASSKTGETQYF
>few|TRBJ1-2|TRBV30|TRBD1
TGTGCCTGGAGTTTCCAGGGGGCGCGGGGCTACACCTTC
CAWSFQGARGYTF
>.|TRBJ1-4|TRBV5-6|.
TGTGCCAGCAGCTTACTACAGACTAATGAAAAACTGTTTTTT
CASSLLQTNEKLFF
>.|TRBJ1-5|TRBV10-1|.
TGCGCCAGCAGTGACCGACCGACCCGCGGGGGCAATCAGCCCCAGCATTTT
CASSDRPTRGGNQPQHF
>.|TRBJ2-7|TRBV7-9|.
TGTGCCAGCAGCTCACAGGGAGGCGAGCAGTACTTC
CASSSQGGEQYF
>.|TRBJ2-6|TRBV6-5|.
TGTGCCAGCAGCCCAGGACCCCCCGGGGCCAACGTCCTGACTTTC
CASSPGPPGANVLTF
>few|TRBJ2-3|TRBV11-2|.
TGTGCCAGCAGCTTACAGAGAGGGCCAGATACGCAGTATTTT
CASSLQRGPDTQYF
>.|TRBJ1-2|TRBV6-1|.
TGTGCCGGGACCCACAGTGGATACTATGGCTACACCTTC
CAGTHSGYYGYTF
>few|TRBJ2-7|TRBV6-6|.
TGTGCCAGCAGTAACATATACGAGCAGTACTTC
CASSNIYEQYF
>.|TRBJ2-1|TRBV11-3|.
TGTGCCAGCGGGGGCGGGGACCCAAATGAGCAGTTCTTC
CASGGGDPNEQFF
>.|TRBJ2-7|TRBV29-1|TRBD2
TGCAGCGTTGCCGCAGCGGGGTTTAGAAACGAGCAGTACTTC
CSVAAAGFRNEQYF
>once|TRBJ2-7|TRBV7-4|.
TGTGCCAGCAGCTTCCCCGACAATTCCTCCTACGAGCAGTACTTC
CASSFPDNSSYEQYF
>.|TRBJ1-2|TRBV9|.
TGTGCCAGCAGCGGACAAATGGGCCCCTATGGCTACACCTTC
CASSGQMGPYGYTF
>.|TRBJ2-7|TRBV29-1|TRBD1
TGCAGCGTCAACGACAGGGAGCACGAGCAGTACTTC
CSVNDREHEQYF
>.|TRBJ2-4|TRBV11-3|.
TGTGCCAGCATCCCCTCCCCGGTGGGGGGAAACATTCAGTACTTC
CASIPSPVGGNIQYF
>.|TRBJ2-5|TRBV5-1|TRBD2
TGCGCCAGCAGTTTGGGACTAGCGGGAGGTCGGCAAGAGACCCAGTACTTC
CASSLGLAGGRQETQYF
>.|TRBJ2-5|TRBV14|.
TGTGCCAGCAGCCAAGTGGATCATTTGGAGACCCAGTACTTC
CASSQVDHLETQYF
>.|TRBJ2-2|TRBV9|.
TGTGCCAGCAGCCCGTCGATCAACACCGGGGAGCTGTTTTTT
CASSPSINTGELFF
>.|TRBJ2-2|TRBV5-1|.
TGCGCCAGCAGCTTGGCCGAAGCAGGACGTTACACCGGGGAGCTGTTTTTT
CASSLAEAGRYTGELFF
>.|TRBJ2-7|TRBV11-1|.
TGTGCCAGCAGCCCCTATCGAGGGTTTTCCTACGAGCAGTACTTC
CASSPYRGFSYEQYF
>few|TRBJ2-7|TRBV6-5|.
TGTGCCAGCAGTCAGGGGGGAGGGAGGTCACAGCAGTACTTC
CASSQGGGRSQQYF
>.|TRBJ1-5|TRBV19|TRBD1
TGTGCCAGTAGTATAGGGACAGGTTATAATCAGCCCCAGCATTTT
CASSIGTGYNQPQHF
>.|TRBJ1-5|TRBV6-6|.
TGTGCCGCCCAAACAGGGAATCAGCCCCAGCATTTT
CAAQTGNQPQHF
>few|TRBJ2-1|TRBV28|TRBD1
TGTGCCACGTACAGGGGGCATGAGCAGTTCTTC
CATYRGHEQFF